One and the same sample provided the 7 T cell receptor beta chains below, sequenced in a study of shared clonotypes between healthy human individuals. Profiled with immunoSEQ multiplex PCR; TCRdb holds only in-frame clones, not every one. The top ten hold around 13% of the sample, which has some 510,000 clones, 79% seen once. Sequenced: PBMCs. The receptor set was obtained from a middle-aged woman in good health. Some clones in this sample may be carry-over from other donors' samples.

This sequence joins TRBV29-1 and TRBJ2-5; tentatively, D is TRBD1 or TRBD2 (5 bases each). V was shortened by 4 bases and J by 2 bases, with 14 bases between the two germline ends. The length of the CDR3 is 14 residues. Germline CDR1 and CDR2: SQVTM and ANQGSEA. In DNA form, the CDR3 reads TGCAGCGTTGTTATGGGGGTCATACAAGAGACCCAGTACTTC. Amino acid sequence: CSVVMGVIQETQYF. The whole variable domain, remainder taken from reference TRBV29-1 and TRBJ2-5, is SAVISQKPSRDICQRGTSLTIQCQVDSQVTMMFWYRQQPGQSLTLIATANQGSEATYESGFVIDKFPISRPNLTFSTLTVSNMSPEDSSIYLCSVVMGVIQETQYFGPGTRLLVL.

The chain employs TRBV7-8 and TRBJ1-4; D gene unclear. With 1 base removed from V and 2 bases from J, the gap between germline ends came to 5 bases. The CDR3 runs to 14 residues. The germline V gene has CDR1 SGHVS and CDR2 FQNEAQ. The CDR3 region is CASSLGFTNEKLFF. CDR3 nucleotides: TGTGCCAGCAGCTTAGGATTTACTAATGAAAAACTGTTTTTT.

The CDR3 sequence: CASSRLAGAYEQYF. In DNA, the CDR3 is TGTGCCAGCAGTCGACTAGCGGGAGCTTACGAGCAGTACTTC. The J gene is TRBJ2-7, the V gene TRBV6-5, with 12 bases that match TRBD2. This CDR3 has 14 residues. With 5 bases clipped from V and 4 bases from J, the junction kept 3 bases outside the gene matches. CDR1 is MNHEY, CDR2 SVGAGI, per germline.

This chain connects TRBV5-6 to TRBJ2-5, with D perhaps matching TRBD1 or TRBD2 (6 bases each). Germline lookup yields CDR1 SGHDT and CDR2 YYEEEE. The length of the CDR3 is 17 residues. V lost 1 base, J lost 5 bases, and 21 bases lay in between. CDR3 residues: CASSLYGGAIGGETQYF. DNA for the CDR3: TGTGCCAGCAGCTTGTACGGGGGCGCAATCGGAGGCGAGACCCAGTACTTC.

This clone was observed a handful of times. The chain carries TRBV7-3 and TRBJ2-3; 10 bases agree with TRBD2. With V trimmed by 4 bases and J by 6 bases, 10 bases remained unmatched. Germline CDR1 and CDR2: SGHTA and FQGTGA. The CDR3 contains 16 residues. CDR3 region: CASSSQPSGSGDTQYF. The CDR3 bases are TGTGCCAGCAGCTCCCAACCTAGCGGGAGTGGGGATACGCAGTATTTT.

The chain has TRBV5-6 and TRBJ1-1; D is perhaps TRBD1 (6 bases). CDR1 is SGHDT and CDR2 is YYEEEE in the germline V gene. The CDR3 has 16 amino acids. Trimming removed 0 bases from V and 1 base from J, with 13 bases in between. CDR3 bases: TGTGCCAGCAGCTTGGCAGGGGTGGGGACGAACACTGAAGCTTTCTTT. Amino acid sequence: CASSLAGVGTNTEAFF.

The CDR3 here is CASSQELAASTDTQYF. DNA of the CDR3: TGTGCCAGCAGCCAGGAACTAGCGGCTAGCACAGATACGCAGTATTTT. This rearrangement joins TRBV4-2 to TRBJ2-3, with 8 nucleotides matching TRBD2. J was trimmed by 0 bases and V by 3 bases; bases with no gene match: 5. CDR1 and CDR2 (germline): LGHNA, YNFKEQ. The CDR3 covers 16 residues.